One sample yielded the 21 T cell receptor beta chains listed below, sequenced in a study of T cells in Graves' hyperthyroidism and ophthalmopathy. Amplified TCR beta CDR3 regions came from RNA transcripts. Initially, a first-round RT-PCR of the TCR CDR3 employed the HTBI primer set. Using its own MiXCR run on the multiplex PCR reads, TCRdb lists one record per CDR3 protein. The table lists under 400,000 distinct CDR3 sequences, around 15% of them singletons. Sequencing used blood. Source of these receptors: a woman aged 55 to 70 with Graves' ophthalmopathy.

At least ten counts were recorded for this clonotype. The gene calls are TRBV12-3 or TRBV12-4 and TRBJ2-3; D possibly matches TRBD1 or TRBD2 (6 bases each). The CDR3 contains 14 residues. V gave up 8 bases and J gave up 2 bases, with 14 bases separating them. CDR3 protein: CASVEGEATDTQYF. In DNA form, the CDR3 reads TGTGCCAGCGTGGAGGGGGAGGCCACAGATACGCAGTATTTT.

In its sample, this clonotype was seen many times. V usage is TRBV7-2 and J usage is TRBJ2-1; a possible D gene is TRBD2 (6 bases). CDR3 length: 21 amino acids. Looked up from germline, CDR1 is SGHTA and CDR2 is FQGNSA. V lost 2 bases, J lost 0 bases, and 26 bases lay in between. The CDR3 loop reads CASSLLGSRILSGNSYNEQFF. CDR3 nucleotides: TGTGCCAGCAGCTTACTTGGCAGCAGAATACTTAGCGGAAACTCCTACAATGAGCAGTTCTTC.

The genes are TRBV30 and TRBJ1-2; D uncertain. The CDR3 sequence is 14 residues long. Per the germline V gene, CDR1 is GTSNPN and CDR2 is SVGIG (reference sequence). Between the trimmed V and J ends, which lost 0 bases and 5 bases, there was a span of 13 bases. The CDR3 sequence: CAWSVVSVTYGYTF. The DNA for the CDR3 is TGTGCCTGGAGTGTAGTCTCGGTTACATATGGCTACACCTTC.

This clonotype was detected a few times. The chain couples TRBV30 to TRBJ1-3; maybe TRBD1 (6 bases). The V end lost 3 bases, the J end lost 4 bases, and 10 bases lay between the germline ends. CDR1 GTSNPN and CDR2 SVGIG come from the germline V gene (reference sequence). This CDR3 region has 13 residues. CDR3 region: CAWRAGVGNTIYF. In nucleotides, the CDR3 is TGTGCCTGGAGAGCAGGGGTCGGAAACACCATATATTTT.

This clonotype has at least ten counts. DNA for the CDR3: TGTGCCAGCAGTGCCGCCGGGACGAGGGTGCTAGGGGATGAGCAGTTCTTC. Translation: CASSAAGTRVLGDEQFF. This chain links TRBV12-3 or TRBV12-4 with TRBJ2-1, with D perhaps matching TRBD1 or TRBD2 (5 bases each). There are 17 residues in the CDR3. Deletions cut 5 bases from V and 8 bases from J, with 25 bases between.

This clonotype was seen a handful of times. V and J are TRBV29-1 and TRBJ2-2; possible D gene TRBD2, 5 bases. The CDR3 runs to 11 residues. V lost 6 bases to trimming and J lost 5 bases, with 7 bases between them. Germline V gives CDR1 SQVTM, CDR2 ANQGSEA. The CDR3 DNA reads TGCAGCGTGGGGAGAACCGGGGAGCTGTTTTTT. This translates into CSVGRTGELFF.

This clonotype was seen at least ten times. V usage is TRBV28 and J usage is TRBJ2-3, with 8 bases fitting TRBD2. The CDR3 contains 15 residues. After removal of 3 bases from V and 3 bases from J, the junction contained 5 bases not matched to a gene. The germline V gene has CDR1 MDHEN and CDR2 SYDVKM. As DNA, the CDR3 is TGTGCCAGCAGTTTGGGTAGCGGGATAACAGATACGCAGTATTTT. It specifies CASSLGSGITDTQYF.

This clonotype turned up a few times. The chain links TRBV20-1 to TRBJ2-1; D gene unclear. The germline V gene has CDR1 DFQATT and CDR2 SNEGSKA (reference sequence). V dropped 2 bases and J dropped 4 bases, with 3 bases sitting between them. This CDR3 has 11 residues. The DNA for the CDR3 is TGCAGTGCTAGAAGTTACAATGAGCAGTTCTTC. It yields the protein CSARSYNEQFF.

Notes on this clonotype: A much larger clone sits a single nucleotide away, making a read error possible. This chain links TRBV5-1 with TRBJ2-3; 12 bases agree with TRBD2. The CDR3 is made up of 16 amino acids. The germline V gene has CDR1 SGHRS and CDR2 YFSETQ. DNA of the CDR3: TGCGCCGGCAGCTTCCAGACTAGCGGGAGTTTAAATACGCAGTATTTT. It codes for CAGSFQTSGSLNTQYF.

This clonotype was found many times. This chain joins TRBV29-1 and TRBJ2-7; 9 nucleotides match TRBD1. The CDR3 length is 13 residues. Trimming took 5 bases from V and 3 from J; bases not matched to a gene: 5. The germline CDR1 and CDR2 sequences are SQVTM and ANQGSEA. The CDR3 spells CSVHRGRGYEQYF. In nucleotides, the CDR3 is TGCAGCGTTCACAGGGGGCGCGGCTACGAGCAGTACTTC.

This clonotype was recorded at least ten times. This rearrangement joins TRBV7-9 to TRBJ2-7, with TRBD2 identical over 10 bases. CDR3 size: 15 residues. Germline V gene lookup returns CDR1 SEHNR and CDR2 FQNEAQ (reference sequence). Germline trimming cut 3 bases from V and 5 bases from J; bases unmatched to any gene: 7. CDR3 nucleotide sequence: TGTGCCAGCAGCTTCTCCCTAGCGGGAGTGAACGAGCAGTACTTC. Translation: CASSFSLAGVNEQYF.

CDR3 residues: CASGHLTENTGELFF. The CDR3 nucleotides read TGTGCCAGCGGTCACTTGACAGAGAACACCGGGGAGCTGTTTTTT. The chain combines TRBV27 with TRBJ2-2; D is possibly TRBD1 (5 bases). This CDR3 region has 15 residues. The germline CDR1 and CDR2 sequences are MNHEY and SMNVEV (reference sequence). Trimming took off 8 bases at V and 1 base at J, with 14 bases between the two ends.

V and J are TRBV29-1 and TRBJ2-1; TRBD1 aligns across 9 bases. Germline V gene lookup returns CDR1 SQVTM and CDR2 ANQGSEA. V lost 7 bases and J lost 8; bases outside the gene matches: 6. The CDR3 covers 12 residues. The CDR3 protein is CSAGQGNDEQFF. The CDR3 DNA reads TGCAGCGCGGGACAGGGCAATGATGAGCAGTTCTTC.

This clonotype was counted at least ten times. The gene calls are TRBV30 and TRBJ1-4; D is unclear. The germline CDR1 and CDR2 sequences are GTSNPN and SVGIG (reference sequence). Trimming pared 3 bases from V and 0 bases from J, leaving 14 bases between. The CDR3 is 16 amino acids. CDR3 residues: CAWSPRTVTTNEKLFF. The CDR3 nucleotides are TGTGCCTGGAGCCCCAGGACGGTTACAACTAATGAAAAACTGTTTTTT.

This clonotype appeared many times. V usage is TRBV12-3 or TRBV12-4 and J usage is TRBJ2-7, with 8 bases aligning to TRBD2. This CDR3 is built from 13 residues. V lost 3 bases to trimming and J lost 6 bases; unmatched junction nucleotides: 4. CDR3 nucleotide sequence: TGTGCCAGCAGTTTGCTGAGCGGGAGCGAGCAGTACTTC. As protein: CASSLLSGSEQYF.

This clonotype has at least ten counts. The V gene is TRBV6-1, the J gene TRBJ2-5; 16 nucleotides line up with TRBD2. The CDR3 has 16 amino acids. V dropped 5 bases and J dropped 2; count of bases not matched to a gene: 2. Germline-derived CDR1 and CDR2 are MNHNS and SASEGT. CDR3 residues: CASSLGLAGGQETQYF. CDR3 nucleotides: TGTGCCAGCAGTCTGGGACTAGCGGGAGGGCAAGAGACCCAGTACTTC.

At least ten counts were recorded for this clonotype. The chain links TRBV20-1 to TRBJ1-2; 9 bases match TRBD1. The CDR3 is made up of 14 amino acids. V was clipped by 5 bases and J by 3 bases; unmatched bases: 7. The V gene's germline CDR1 is DFQATT and CDR2 SNEGSKA (reference sequence). CDR3 in DNA: TGCAGTGCTGCACAGGGGGCAAGAGACTATGGCTACACCTTC. As protein: CSAAQGARDYGYTF.

This clonotype was found many times. This chain uses TRBV10-3 with TRBJ1-1; D is ambiguous. The germline gives CDR1 ENHRY, CDR2 SYGVKD. With 6 bases removed from V and 2 bases from J, the gap between germline ends came to 16 bases. There are 15 residues in the CDR3. CDR3: CAIREAELLNTEAFF. The CDR3 DNA sequence: TGTGCCATCAGAGAAGCGGAGCTATTAAACACTGAAGCTTTCTTT.

V is TRBV6-1 and J is TRBJ2-2, with D hard to call. Germline V lookup: CDR1 MNHNS, CDR2 SASEGT. Trimming left V 2 bases short and J 0 bases short, with 10 bases between. This CDR3 region has 16 residues. The CDR3 here is CASSEYGRPNTGELFF. The CDR3 DNA reads TGTGCCAGCAGTGAATACGGCCGGCCGAACACCGGGGAGCTGTTTTTT.

This clonotype was observed many times. J is TRBJ2-7 and V is TRBV3-1; no firm D call. Germline loops: CDR1 LGHDT, CDR2 YNNKEL (reference sequence). V was shortened by 0 bases and J by 0 bases, with 9 bases between the two germline ends. The CDR3 covers 15 residues. The CDR3 region has the DNA TGTGCCAGCAGCCAAGAGGTACGATACTCCTACGAGCAGTACTTC. Its protein is CASSQEVRYSYEQYF.

The rearrangement uses TRBV5-1 and TRBJ2-7; D is perhaps TRBD1 (6 bases). Trimming stripped 7 bases from V and 3 bases from J, with 11 bases between. This CDR3 has 12 residues. Germline V gene lookup returns CDR1 SGHRS and CDR2 YFSETQ. The CDR3 here is CASRRDNYEQYF. The CDR3 region has the DNA TGCGCCAGCCGCCGGGACAACTACGAGCAGTACTTC.